The clone carrying this TCR beta chain was seen a handful of times. Its antigen is not identified. All donors were healthy, and all were Caucasian. These data originate in a study of identical twins. Study findings and constraints: Cross-sectional statistics, not tracking of the same donors, supported the conclusions. Twin sharing of out-of-frame TCR alpha was underestimated by models in monozygotic pairs.

Template switching added a universal primer binding site, and final cDNA carried unique molecular identifiers. One entry per CDR3 protein, called by TCRdb with MiXCR from the 5' RACE reads. This sample has 400,000 to 500,000 distinct CDR3 sequences, with 15% to 20% found just once. In germline, CDR1 is SGHTA, CDR2 FQGNSA. V was trimmed by 2 bases and J by 0 bases, leaving 12 bases between them. This CDR3 region has 16 residues. V usage is TRBV7-2 and J usage is TRBJ2-3; TRBD1 might be the D (6 bases). Sequencing was performed on naive T cells sorted from blood. The TCR comes from a man over 45 in good health. The CDR3 nucleotides read TGTGCCAGCAGCTTAATAGGGACAACTAGCACAGATACGCAGTATTTT. Its translation is CASSLIGTTSTDTQYF.